This TCR beta chain was obtained from a study of T cells after yellow fever vaccination. Looked up from germline, CDR1 is SGDLS and CDR2 is YYNGEE. V gave up 7 bases and J gave up 6 bases, with 11 bases separating them. The CDR3 consists of 13 residues. TCRdb processed the 5' RACE reads anew with MiXCR; each CDR3 protein has one entry. This table has 200,000 to 300,000 distinct CDR3 sequences, 3.6% appearing once. V is TRBV9 and J is TRBJ1-6; TRBD1 might be the D (5 bases). This receptor was identified in a man between 18 and 35 years old who received the YFV17D yellow fever vaccine. Source: PBMCs, taken 15 days after the yellow fever booster vaccination. Here the CDR3 reads CASADRFNSPLHF. CDR3 coding DNA: TGTGCCAGCGCCGACAGATTTAATTCACCCCTCCACTTT.